One T cell receptor (beta chain) is described in this entry. Its cognate antigen is unknown. These data are taken from a study of cytomegalovirus exposure and HLA in healthy donors. For the study at large: Some 85 million unique TCRs, all from HLA-typed donors, were included in an early release of the data.

Study findings and constraints: Several of the most significant clusters appeared, in a later analysis, to be linked to common viral pathogens. In vitro data verified a few CMV-associated chains as specific for CMV antigens.

This PCR relied on a set of 60 Vbeta primers and 13 Jbeta primers. Here immunoSEQ multiplex PCR was the method, and the copy in TCRdb shows in-frame clones only, minus some. In the table there are about 170,000 clones, 65% to 75% of which are singletons. The V and J ends lost 3 bases and 4 bases, in that order; junction bases with no gene match: 4. This CDR3 spans 15 amino acids. The germline V gene has CDR1 KGHSY and CDR2 FQNENV. Sequenced input: PBMCs. The chain uses TRBV16 and TRBJ1-5; TRBD1 aligns across 9 bases. This receptor was taken from a human donor in good health. The DNA of the CDR3 is TGTGCCAGCAGCCATAGGGACAGGGAGAATCAGCCCCAGCATTTT. Its protein is CASSHRDRENQPQHF.